The next 27 T cell receptor beta chains were all read from a single sample in a study of monozygotic twins with inflammatory bowel disease. TCRdb processed the 5' RACE reads again and assigns one entry to each CDR3 protein, with no DNA. The listing contains about 200,000 distinct CDR3 sequences. Sequencing used blood. Every receptor here comes from a human donor with ulcerative colitis or Crohn's disease, or a healthy co-twin of an affected twin (not recorded which).

The V gene is TRBV7-2, the J gene TRBJ1-1. This CDR3 comprises 16 residues. Germline CDR1 and CDR2: SGHTA and FQGNSA. Here the CDR3 reads CASSSIYWDKNTEAFF.

V gene TRBV27 combines with J gene TRBJ1-1. This CDR3 contains 12 residues. From germline, CDR1 is MNHEY and CDR2 SMNVEV (reference sequence). The chain's CDR3 is CASSTGGREAFF.

J is TRBJ2-1 and V is TRBV3-1. The CDR3 loop spans 16 amino acids. Germline assignment: CDR1 LGHDT and CDR2 YNNKEL (reference sequence). CDR3 amino acids: CASSSLEASSYNEQFF.

The rearrangement uses TRBV20-1 and TRBJ2-1. CDR3 length: 14 amino acids. CDR1 is DFQATT and CDR2 is SNEGSKA in the germline V gene (reference sequence). The chain's CDR3 is CSARGGSSYNEQFF.

The chain employs TRBV12-3 or TRBV12-4 and TRBJ1-2; TCRdb gives TRBD1 as the D gene, but with no DNA this cannot be confirmed. CDR3 length: 12 residues. CDR3 residues: CASSNTGTGYTF.

The chain links TRBV7-2 to TRBJ2-7; TCRdb picks TRBD1, but there is no DNA to check that call. This CDR3 is 15 amino acids long. Germline loops: CDR1 SGHTA, CDR2 FQGNSA. The CDR3 loop is CASSLGRGQTYEQYF.

The V call is TRBV6-5, the J call TRBJ2-2; TCRdb designates TRBD1, a call that cannot be tested without DNA. Germline lookup yields CDR1 MNHEY and CDR2 SVGAGI. This CDR3 is built from 13 residues. This CDR3 is CASSYQRGLELFF.

The V call is TRBV7-2, the J call TRBJ2-5; the D gene TCRdb calls, TRBD1, cannot be checked with no DNA. CDR1 SGHTA and CDR2 FQGNSA come from the germline V gene. The CDR3 spans 15 residues. The CDR3 sequence: CASSTPAPSRETQYF. Supplemented by reference TRBV7-2 and TRBJ2-5, the full variable domain reads GAGVSQSPSNKVTEKGKDVELRCDPISGHTALYWYRQSLGQGLEFLIYFQGNSAPDKSGLPSDRFSAERTGGSVSTLTIQRTQQEDSAVYLCASSTPAPSRETQYFGPGTRLLVL.

The chain has TRBV12-3 or TRBV12-4 and TRBJ2-7; TCRdb's assignment of TRBD2 cannot be checked, as there is no DNA. The CDR3 is 15 residues long. The CDR3 is CASSQSSGGVYEQYF.

The gene calls are TRBV10-3 and TRBJ2-6; absent DNA, TCRdb's TRBD2 call cannot be checked. CDR1 is ENHRY and CDR2 is SYGVKD in the germline V gene. The CDR3 consists of 16 residues. The CDR3 loop reads CAISVGAHSGANVLTF.

V is TRBV2 and J is TRBJ1-1. The V gene's germline CDR1 is SNHLY and CDR2 FYNNEI. This CDR3 is built from 13 residues. CDR3 region: CASSERQFSEAFF.

The chain is built from TRBV7-9 and TRBJ2-2. Germline CDR1 SEHNR, CDR2 FQNEAQ (reference sequence). The CDR3 extends over 15 amino acids. The CDR3 here is CASSLRPDNTGELFF.

The chain's CDR3 is CASSPARADSNQPQHF. The V and J genes are TRBV18 and TRBJ1-5. There are 16 residues in the CDR3. The germline V gene encodes CDR1 KGHSH and CDR2 LQKENI.

This sequence joins TRBV20-1 and TRBJ2-1. The V gene's germline CDR1 is DFQATT and CDR2 SNEGSKA (reference sequence). The CDR3 extends over 14 amino acids. The chain's CDR3 is CSAISGSSYNEQFF.

The J gene is TRBJ1-2, the V gene TRBV20-1. The CDR3 consists of 13 residues. In germline, CDR1 is DFQATT, CDR2 SNEGSKA (reference sequence). The CDR3 sequence: CSATEASNYGYTF.

This chain connects TRBV10-3 to TRBJ2-2. The CDR3 extends over 13 amino acids. CDR1 and CDR2 from the germline V gene are ENHRY and SYGVKD. Here the CDR3 reads CAISDGLTGELFF.

The chain couples TRBV7-2 to TRBJ1-1. The CDR3 totals 14 residues. Germline loops: CDR1 SGHTA, CDR2 FQGNSA. This CDR3 is CASSARRVDSEAFF.

This chain links TRBV5-5 with TRBJ1-2; the TCRdb D gene call, TRBD1, has no DNA to confirm it. Germline CDR1 reads SGHKS; CDR2 reads YYEKEE (reference sequence). The CDR3 spans 12 residues. CDR3: CASSFEGNGYTF. Filled out from reference TRBV5-5 and TRBJ1-2, the complete variable domain reads DAGVTQSPTHLIKTRGQQVTLRCSPISGHKSVSWYQQVLGQGPQFIFQYYEKEERGRGNFPDRFSARQFPNYSSELNVNALLLGDSALYLCASSFEGNGYTFGSGTRLTVV.

The chain is built from TRBV5-1 and TRBJ1-2. Germline V gene data show CDR1 as SGHRS and CDR2 as YFSETQ. This CDR3 has 15 amino acids. CDR3 amino acids: CASSLNGNIVWGYTF. The entire variable domain, with the rest obtained from reference TRBV5-1 and TRBJ1-2, is as follows: KAGVTQTPRYLIKTRGQQVTLSCSPISGHRSVSWYQQTPGQGLQFLFEYFSETQRNKGNFPGRFSGRQFSNSRSEMNVSTLELGDSALYLCASSLNGNIVWGYTFGSGTRLTVV.

The CDR3 loop is CSASSPPGLAGISSTDTQYF. The chain carries TRBV20-1 and TRBJ2-3; without DNA, the TCRdb call of TRBD2 cannot be checked. Germline CDR1 reads DFQATT; CDR2 reads SNEGSKA (reference sequence). This CDR3 has 20 residues.

The J gene is TRBJ1-5, the V gene TRBV10-3. This CDR3 spans 13 amino acids. Germline values: CDR1 ENHRY, CDR2 SYGVKD. The CDR3 reads CAISEVKDQPQHF.

The genes are TRBV12-3 or TRBV12-4 and TRBJ2-7; as DNA is missing, the TRBD2 call by TCRdb cannot be tested. The CDR3 runs 15 residues. The CDR3: CASSLGAGGPYEQYF.

The V and J genes are TRBV5-1 and TRBJ2-1; TCRdb calls TRBD2, which cannot be checked without DNA. The CDR3 is 16 amino acids. Germline CDR1 and CDR2: SGHRS and YFSETQ. Here the CDR3 reads CASSLALAGGRNEQFF.

The CDR3 spells CASSPSLSGGVYEQFF. V and J are TRBV14 and TRBJ2-1; TCRdb calls TRBD2, which cannot be checked without DNA. This CDR3 contains 16 residues. Germline V gene data show CDR1 as SGHDN and CDR2 as FVKESK.

The chain is built from TRBV5-1 and TRBJ2-2; TCRdb lists TRBD1, though no DNA is available to test this call. This CDR3 comprises 15 residues. The germline V gene has CDR1 SGHRS and CDR2 YFSETQ. The CDR3 sequence: CASSSGTMNTGELFF.

The V and J genes are TRBV11-1 and TRBJ2-2. Germline loops: CDR1 SGHAT, CDR2 FQDESV (reference sequence). This CDR3 comprises 14 residues. CDR3 amino acids: CASSLEELFGELFF.

V and J are TRBV9 and TRBJ2-3; TCRdb returns TRBD2, unconfirmable since there is no DNA. From germline, CDR1 is SGDLS and CDR2 YYNGEE. The CDR3 runs 18 residues. The CDR3 spells CASSVGVGLAGGADTQYF.